This T cell receptor (beta chain) appears in the sequencing data of a study of PD-L1 blockade in urothelial cancer. Study-wide context: Patients had undergone 0 to 3 prior chemotherapy regimens.

This clone was recorded only once. Each PCR contained spiked-in synthetic TCR analog templates. TCRdb keeps only in-frame clones here, not all; method: immunoSEQ multiplex PCR. The sample shows fewer than 45,000 clones, about 88% of them seen only once. Documented time point: pretreatment peripheral blood. The sequence derives from a donor at least 40 years old with urothelial cancer. Sequences were derived from PBMCs, sampled around atezolizumab (anti-PD-L1) treatment.

Here the CDR3 reads CASSRPGPYEQYF. CDR3 bases: TGTGCCAGCTCCCGGCCAGGTCCCTACGAGCAGTACTTC. V usage is TRBV27 and J usage is TRBJ2-7; D remains ambiguous. Trimming pared 8 bases from V and 2 bases from J, leaving 13 bases between. The CDR3 contains 13 residues. Per the germline V gene, CDR1 is MNHEY and CDR2 is SMNVEV (reference sequence).